The 17 T cell receptor beta chains reported below all come from one sample, sequenced in a study of T cells after somatic rescue of genetic block. Clones were sequenced by immunoSEQ multiplex PCR, and TCRdb holds only the in-frame ones, with some missing. The sample records 95,000 to 120,000 clones, about 93% being singletons. Sequencing was carried out using peripheral blood mononuclear cells (PBMCs). These receptors all come from a woman between 18 and 29 years old.

The chain employs TRBV28 and TRBJ2-5; D possibly matches TRBD1 or TRBD2 (5 bases each). There are 15 residues in the CDR3. The ends were cut back, 3 bases at V and 4 bases at J, with 15 bases in the middle. The germline V gene encodes CDR1 MDHEN and CDR2 SYDVKM. The CDR3 DNA follows: TGTGCCAGCAGTTTCACAGGTCGACGGGGAGAGACCCAGTACTTC. Amino acid sequence: CASSFTGRRGETQYF.

This chain links TRBV29-1 with TRBJ2-3; 11 bases are a match to TRBD2. This CDR3 spans 19 amino acids. With V trimmed by 2 bases and J by 3 bases, 16 bases remained unmatched. CDR1 and CDR2 (germline): SQVTM, ANQGSEA. CDR3 region: CSVENHLLAGELRTDTQYF. CDR3 in DNA: TGCAGCGTTGAAAACCATCTACTAGCGGGGGAATTAAGGACAGATACGCAGTATTTT.

V gene TRBV4-3 combines with J gene TRBJ2-1, with TRBD2 identical over 13 bases. V lost 4 bases to trimming and J lost 5 bases; unmatched junction nucleotides: 5. Germline CDR1 and CDR2: LGHNA and YSLEER. The CDR3 runs 16 residues. This CDR3 reads CASSRPGTSGDNEQFF. CDR3 DNA sequence: TGCGCCAGCAGCCGTCCCGGGACTAGCGGGGACAATGAGCAGTTCTTC.

This clone was seen once. The genes are TRBV2 and TRBJ2-2; D tentatively fits TRBD1 or TRBD2 (6 bases each). CDR3 length equals 15 residues. Germline values: CDR1 SNHLY, CDR2 FYNNEI. Trimming pared 6 bases from V and 0 bases from J, leaving 11 bases between. Here the CDR3 reads CASSPGAANTGELFF. For the CDR3, the DNA is TGTGCCAGCAGCCCGGGGGCCGCGAACACCGGGGAGCTGTTTTTT.

The V gene is TRBV4-3, the J gene TRBJ2-5, with D perhaps TRBD2 (6 bases). V lost 0 bases to trimming and J lost 9 bases, with 11 bases between them. Germline CDR1 LGHNA, CDR2 YSLEER. The CDR3 runs 13 residues. CDR3 DNA: TGCGCCAGCAGCCAAGAACCGGGGGTGGCCCAGTACTTC. Amino acid sequence: CASSQEPGVAQYF.

This chain uses TRBV5-1 with TRBJ1-2, with 7 bases lining up with TRBD1. This CDR3 contains 16 residues. Trimming at V came to 0 bases and at J to 4 bases, leaving 9 bases not matched to a gene. Germline V lookup: CDR1 SGHRS, CDR2 YFSETQ. The CDR3 DNA reads TGCGCCAGCAGCTTGGACAGGGGCGGTAGCGGCTATGGCTACACCTTC. The encoded protein is CASSLDRGGSGYGYTF.

The genes are TRBV7-9 and TRBJ1-1, with D possibly matching TRBD1 (5 bases). CDR1 and CDR2 from the germline V gene are SEHNR and FQNEAQ (reference sequence). The V end was cut by 6 bases, the J end by 4 bases, with 12 bases between. This CDR3 region has 13 residues. CDR3 loop: CASSPGLITEAFF. CDR3 nucleotide sequence: TGTGCCAGCAGTCCAGGGTTAATCACTGAAGCTTTCTTT.

V gene TRBV9 combines with J gene TRBJ2-3; TRBD2 aligns across 13 bases. CDR1 SGDLS and CDR2 YYNGEE come from the germline V gene. V shed 3 bases, J shed 0 bases, and the junction held 7 bases outside the gene matches. This CDR3 region has 18 residues. CDR3 bases: TGTGCCAGCAGCGCGGGGACTAGCGGGGTAACTAGCACAGATACGCAGTATTTT. Encoded protein: CASSAGTSGVTSTDTQYF.

This clone has more than one count but fewer than ten. The chain carries TRBV19 and TRBJ1-2; no clear D. The CDR3 totals 14 residues. Deletions cut 7 bases from V and 4 bases from J, with 16 bases between. CDR1 and CDR2 from the germline V gene are LNHDA and SQIVND (reference sequence). For the CDR3, the DNA is TGTGCCAGTACCACGTCGGGCGCCGGCTATGGCTACACCTTC. Translation: CASTTSGAGYGYTF.

The V and J genes are TRBV7-2 and TRBJ2-5; perhaps TRBD1 as D (7 bases). The CDR3 length is 14 residues. Germline CDR1 reads SGHTA; CDR2 reads FQGNSA. V lost 4 bases to trimming and J lost 5 bases, with 14 bases between them. CDR3 sequence reads: CASSSGRGVETQYF. CDR3 nucleotide sequence: TGTGCCAGCAGCTCCGGCAGGGGGGTGGAGACCCAGTACTTC.

The chain employs TRBV15 and TRBJ1-5; D not resolved. CDR3 size: 12 residues. Trimming pared 5 bases from V and 4 bases from J, leaving 6 bases between. Germline V CDR1 and CDR2: LNHNV, YYDKDF (reference sequence). CDR3 coding DNA: TGTGCCACCAGCCAGCCAAATCAGCCCCAGCATTTT. Protein: CATSQPNQPQHF.

This chain links TRBV7-8 with TRBJ1-2; 10 bases are a match to TRBD1. In germline, CDR1 is SGHVS, CDR2 FQNEAQ. The CDR3 runs 15 residues. The trim removed 5 bases at V and 4 bases at J, leaving 7 bases unmatched. This chain's CDR3 is CASSISGQGPYGYTF. CDR3 DNA: TGTGCCAGCAGCATTTCGGGACAGGGGCCCTATGGCTACACCTTC.

The genes are TRBV7-8 and TRBJ2-7; D might be TRBD1 (6 bases). Germline V CDR1 and CDR2: SGHVS, FQNEAQ. The CDR3 totals 15 residues. V lost 5 bases and J lost 1, with 15 bases in between. CDR3 sequence reads: CASSPPRDISYEQYF. In DNA, the CDR3 is TGTGCCAGCAGCCCGCCCCGGGACATTTCCTACGAGCAGTACTTC.

The rearrangement joins TRBV28 to TRBJ2-1; unclear D gene. Germline-derived CDR1 and CDR2 are MDHEN and SYDVKM. V lost 6 bases and J lost 7, with 16 bases in between. CDR3 length: 14 amino acids. The CDR3 coding sequence is TGTGCCAGCAGGGTAAGAAGTAGTGGGAATGAGCAGTTCTTC. The encoded protein is CASRVRSSGNEQFF.

The chain recombines TRBV25-1 with TRBJ2-7; D is unclear. With 4 bases removed from V and 7 bases from J, the gap between germline ends came to 8 bases. CDR3 length: 11 amino acids. The germline CDR1 and CDR2 sequences are MGHDK and SYGVNS. In DNA, the CDR3 is TGTGCCAGCAGTGTACGGCGAGAGCAGTACTTC. It codes for CASSVRREQYF.

The chain is built from TRBV6-1 and TRBJ2-7; 8 nucleotides match TRBD2. Trimming at V came to 4 bases and at J to 2 bases, leaving 7 bases not matched to a gene. There are 15 residues in the CDR3. CDR1 MNHNS and CDR2 SASEGT come from the germline V gene. The CDR3 spells CASSARGGSTYEQYF. CDR3 DNA sequence: TGTGCCAGCAGTGCCCGGGGGGGCTCAACCTACGAGCAGTACTTC.

The chain is built from TRBV12-5 and TRBJ1-2; a possible D gene is TRBD1 (6 bases). Germline V lookup: CDR1 LGHNT, CDR2 FRNRAP. The CDR3 is 12 residues long. Trimming shortened V by 3 bases and J by 6 bases, and 8 bases separated the two germline ends. CDR3 DNA: TGTGCTAGTGGTTTTGCAGGGGATGGCTACACCTTC. Translated, it gives CASGFAGDGYTF.